The present entry profiles one T cell receptor (beta chain) with its context. As handled by the study authors: Amplification of reference gene primers provided the estimated nucleated cell counts. The table came from immunoSEQ multiplex PCR; TCRdb's copy has only in-frame clones and leaves some out. The V and J calls and the clone size are those of that table, but D and trimming were determined from the DNA. The table has about 330,000 clones, roughly 90% seen once. From germline, CDR1 is SNHLY and CDR2 FYNNEI. V was trimmed by 7 bases and J by 4 bases, leaving 14 bases between them. The length of the CDR3 is 14 residues. The sample comes from a study of blood T cell repertoires in COVID-19. Study-wide background: COVID-19 samples from acute and convalescent phases originated in the United States, Italy and Spain. The cDNA or gDNA used as material had been derived from T cells, B-cell-depleted T cells, or PBMCs.

The sequence came from a woman between 45 and 65 years old with active or convalescent COVID-19. Sequencing was carried out using peripheral blood. The rearrangement links TRBV2 to TRBJ1-5; D possibly corresponds to TRBD1 (5 bases). CDR3 region: CASTTGGPNQPQHF. The CDR3 DNA reads as TGTGCCAGCACCACGGGGGGACCAAATCAGCCCCAGCATTTT.